Listed below are T cell receptor beta chains from one sample, sequenced in a study of blood T cell repertoires in COVID-19. Using immunoSEQ multiplex PCR, the repertoire was profiled, and TCRdb retains in-frame clones only, with some absent. The sample holds tens of thousands of clones; nearly 90% are singletons and the top ten take roughly 3.6%. Material for sequencing was peripheral blood. These receptor sequences come from a woman between 50 and 59 years old with COVID-19, enrolled during active disease. Each CDR3 is given with its conserved first and last residue. D genes are given only for firm matches. Clone size is not always given. Where it is, it says once, few, many or a class for expanded clones.

NA	TRBD1	TRBV6-5	TRBJ2-3	14	TGTGCCAGCAGTCGGGACAGGGTTTCAGATACGCAGTATTTT	CASSRDRVSDTQYF
NA	TRBD1	TRBV6-6	TRBJ2-7	13	TGTGCCAGCAGCACCAGGGGGCGCCGCGAGCAGTACTTC	CASSTRGRREQYF
NA	NA	TRBV4-1	TRBJ2-6	18	TGCGCCAGCAGCCTCCGGGGAGCAGGAAGCTCTGGGGCCAACGTCCTGACTTTC	CASSLRGAGSSGANVLTF
NA	TRBD2	TRBV6-5	TRBJ2-5	13	TGTGCCAGCAGAGGTTGGCGGGGGGAGACCCAGTACTTC	CASRGWRGETQYF
NA	NA	TRBV5-1	TRBJ1-2	14	TGCGCCAGCAGCTTATCAAATCCTAACTATGGCTACACCTTC	CASSLSNPNYGYTF
NA	NA	TRBV29-1	TRBJ1-2	11	TGCAGCGTTGTGTCGGACTATGGCTACACCTTC	CSVVSDYGYTF
NA	NA	TRBV6-5	TRBJ2-7	15	TGTGCCAGCAGCCCCCTGGGGGCCCGGGGTAAAGAGCAGTACTTC	CASSPLGARGKEQYF
NA	NA	TRBV7-9	TRBJ2-3	12	TGTGCCAGCAGCTGGGGGGTTGATACGCAGTATTTT	CASSWGVDTQYF
NA	NA	TRBV5-1	TRBJ2-1	11	TGCGCCGTACGGACTGGCAATGAGCAGTTCTTC	CAVRTGNEQFF
NA	TRBD1	TRBV28	TRBJ1-2	13	TGTGCCATTATTAGGGGGCCTAACTATGGCTACACCTTC	CAIIRGPNYGYTF
NA	NA	TRBV12-3/TRBV12-4	TRBJ1-1	13	TGTGCCAGCAGGGGGAGGGTGGGGACTGAAGCTTTCTTT	CASRGRVGTEAFF
NA	NA	TRBV3-1/TRBV3-2	TRBJ1-4	14	TGTGCCAGCAGCCTACAGGGTTTGAGTGAAAAACTGTTTTTT	CASSLQGLSEKLFF
NA	TRBD1	TRBV5-1	TRBJ1-1	17	TGCGCCAGCAGCTTGACAGGGGTAGGGATGGTGAACACTGAAGCTTTCTTT	CASSLTGVGMVNTEAFF
once	NA	TRBV9	TRBJ2-1	17	TGTGCCAGCAGCAATGAAGACGGGGGGACATTATACAATGAGCAGTTCTTC	CASSNEDGGTLYNEQFF
NA	NA	TRBV11-2	TRBJ2-7	15	TGTGCCAGCAGCTTAGATACCGGCGGATACTACGAGCAGTACTTC	CASSLDTGGYYEQYF
NA	TRBD2	TRBV14	TRBJ2-7	14	TGTGCCAGCAGCCTACTACTAGCGGGAGACGAGCAGTACTTC	CASSLLLAGDEQYF